Below are 20 T cell receptor beta chains sequenced from a single sample in a study of human T cells and chemical hapten exposure. MiXCR, applied by TCRdb to the RACE reads, yields one record per CDR3 protein. This table holds tens of thousands of distinct CDR3 sequences, approximately 11% found once. Regarding time point: pre-sensitization, week 0. Treatment reported: therapeutic diphenylcyclopropenone sensitization with weekly scalp DPC. Sample: whole blood, taken in connection with sensitization to the hapten diphenylcyclopropenone (DPC). The receptors stem from a woman between 45 and 65 years old with alopecia areata. Some clones in this sample may be carry-over from other donors' samples.

This clonotype was seen a few times. This chain uses TRBV5-6 with TRBJ2-7; the match to TRBD1 covers 8 bases. With V trimmed by 1 base and J by 9 bases, 18 bases remained unmatched. The CDR3 spans 17 residues. Germline V gene sequence: CDR1 SGHDT, CDR2 YYEEEE. CDR3 amino acids: CASSLKRMDRELFRQYF. In DNA, the CDR3 is TGTGCCAGCAGCTTGAAGCGTATGGACAGGGAACTATTTAGGCAGTACTTC.

This clonotype was observed a handful of times. The chain employs TRBV14 and TRBJ1-2; unclear D gene. Per germline, CDR1 SGHDN and CDR2 FVKESK. The V end was cut by 4 bases, the J end by 2 bases, with 11 bases between. The CDR3 loop spans 14 amino acids. This CDR3 is CASSLNPVNYGYTF. CDR3 nucleotide sequence: TGTGCCAGCAGCCTCAACCCAGTAAACTATGGCTACACCTTC. The full variable domain, rest sourced from reference TRBV14 and TRBJ1-2, is EAGVTQFPSHSVIEKGQTVTLRCDPISGHDNLYWYRRVMGKEIKFLLHFVKESKQDESGMPNNRFLAERTGGTYSTLKVQPAELEDSGVYFCASSLNPVNYGYTFGSGTRLTVV.

A few counts support this clonotype. The chain is built from TRBV7-9 and TRBJ1-1; D is unclear. V lost 2 bases, J lost 1 base, and 11 bases lay in between. This CDR3 spans 15 amino acids. Germline V CDR1 and CDR2: SEHNR, FQNEAQ (reference sequence). The CDR3 protein is CASSLTSSSNTEAFF. The CDR3 region has the DNA TGTGCCAGCAGCTTAACGTCTAGTTCGAACACTGAAGCTTTCTTT.

This chain joins TRBV30 and TRBJ2-2, with D possibly TRBD2 on 7 matching bases. The CDR3 loop spans 14 amino acids. Germline CDR1 GTSNPN, CDR2 SVGIG (reference sequence). V was clipped by 3 bases and J by 9 bases, with 17 bases between them. CDR3 sequence (DNA): TGTGCCTGGAGAGGCGGGGGCAGAATTCGGGAGCTGTTTTTT. Amino acids: CAWRGGGRIRELFF.

This clonotype showed up many times. This chain links TRBV7-9 with TRBJ1-6, with D perhaps TRBD1 (6 bases). The V end lost 7 bases, the J end lost 7 bases, and 14 bases lay between the germline ends. The CDR3 is 14 amino acids. Germline loops: CDR1 SEHNR, CDR2 FQNEAQ (reference sequence). The CDR3 sequence is CASTPGQPNSPLHF. Here the CDR3 DNA reads TGTGCCAGCACTCCAGGACAGCCCAATTCACCCCTCCACTTT.

The chain is built from TRBV29-1 and TRBJ1-1; no clear D. The length of the CDR3 is 11 residues. V lost 7 bases, J lost 5 bases, and 11 bases lay in between. Looked up from germline, CDR1 is SQVTM and CDR2 is ANQGSEA. CDR3 protein: CSGGRSTEAFF. Written as DNA, the CDR3 is TGCAGCGGGGGTCGGAGTACTGAAGCTTTCTTT.

Concerning this clonotype itself: A read error may be the cause here, since a much bigger clone is one base away. The rearrangement links TRBV3-1 to TRBJ1-2; 10 bases match TRBD1. This CDR3 has 16 residues. Germline-derived CDR1 and CDR2 are LGHDT and YNNKEL (reference sequence). The CDR3 sequence is CASSRQGAYGNCGYTF. DNA for the CDR3: TGTGCCAGCAGCCGACAGGGGGCTTATGGAAACTGTGGCTACACCTTC.

In this sample, this clonotype turned up many times. The rearrangement links TRBV20-1 to TRBJ2-1, with D perhaps matching TRBD1 (5 bases). Trimming left V 6 bases short and J 7 bases short, with 13 bases between. Germline V gene lookup returns CDR1 DFQATT and CDR2 SNEGSKA (reference sequence). The CDR3 spans 12 residues. The CDR3 spells CSARTRVNEQFF. In DNA, the CDR3 is TGCAGTGCCAGAACCAGGGTAAATGAGCAGTTCTTC.

This clonotype has just a few counts. The chain recombines TRBV12-3 or TRBV12-4 with TRBJ2-7, with D possibly being TRBD2 (7 bases). Trimming left V 7 bases short and J 5 bases short, with 18 bases between. The CDR3 consists of 14 residues. CDR3 in amino acids: CASTQRGGSDEQYF. DNA of the CDR3: TGTGCCAGCACCCAGAGGGGGGGTTCGGACGAGCAGTACTTC.

The chain is built from TRBV10-3 and TRBJ2-7; D is possibly TRBD1 or TRBD2 (5 bases each). The length of the CDR3 is 15 residues. From germline, CDR1 is ENHRY and CDR2 SYGVKD. Trimming removed 3 bases from V and 0 bases from J, with 12 bases in between. The CDR3 loop reads CAISEAGAVSYEQYF. The CDR3 DNA follows: TGTGCCATCAGTGAAGCCGGGGCAGTCTCCTACGAGCAGTACTTC.

In this sample, this clonotype turned up a few times. This rearrangement joins TRBV6-5 to TRBJ1-5, with 7 nucleotides matching TRBD1. Germline CDR1 reads MNHEY; CDR2 reads SVGAGI. The CDR3 spans 15 residues. V dropped 6 bases and J dropped 2; count of bases not matched to a gene: 7. In nucleotides, the CDR3 is TGTGCCAGCAGAACGACAGGGACGGGCAATCAGCCCCAGCATTTT. This sequence encodes CASRTTGTGNQPQHF.

This clonotype was observed a few times. The chain carries TRBV5-4 and TRBJ2-7; D gene uncertain. Per the germline V gene, CDR1 is SGHNT and CDR2 is YYREEE (reference sequence). This CDR3 has 15 residues. V was clipped by 0 bases and J by 0 bases, with 10 bases between them. CDR3 DNA sequence: TGTGCCAGCAGCTTGGGTGGACCGTCCTCCTACGAGCAGTACTTC. Amino acid sequence: CASSLGGPSSYEQYF.

The chain employs TRBV7-3 and TRBJ2-3; tentative D call: TRBD2 (7 bases). The CDR3 extends over 18 amino acids. In germline, CDR1 is SGHTA, CDR2 FQGTGA. Trimming shortened V by 3 bases and J by 0 bases, and 19 bases separated the two germline ends. CDR3 DNA: TGTGCCAGCAGCTTGGGGGGGCTATTTACTCCTAGCACAGATACGCAGTATTTT. Protein product: CASSLGGLFTPSTDTQYF.

This clonotype was seen only once. The chain uses TRBV18 and TRBJ2-1, with 9 bases matching TRBD2. CDR3 length equals 15 residues. Germline V lookup: CDR1 KGHSH, CDR2 LQKENI. V lost 6 bases, J lost 5 bases, and 8 bases stayed unmatched. The chain's CDR3 is CASSSGAGGNNEQFF. CDR3 bases: TGTGCCAGCTCCAGCGGAGCGGGGGGTAACAATGAGCAGTTCTTC. The variable domain in full, with the rest retrieved from reference TRBV18 and TRBJ2-1, is NAGVMQNPRHLVRRRGQEARLRCSPMKGHSHVYWYRQLPEEGLKFMVYLQKENIIDESGMPKERFSAEFPKEGPSILRIQQVVRGDSAAYFCASSSGAGGNNEQFFGPGTRLTVL.

This clonotype was seen at least ten times. The chain carries TRBV29-1 and TRBJ1-1, with TRBD1 as a possible D gene (5 bases). Germline V CDR1 and CDR2: SQVTM, ANQGSEA. The CDR3 is made up of 14 amino acids. V was pared by 7 bases and J by 5 bases, with 20 bases between. The CDR3, as DNA: TGCAGCGCCCGGGCTGAGGGGCAGTTTACTGAAGCTTTCTTT. Translating it yields CSARAEGQFTEAFF. Together with reference TRBV29-1 and TRBJ1-1, the CDR3 gives the full variable domain: SAVISQKPSRDICQRGTSLTIQCQVDSQVTMMFWYRQQPGQSLTLIATANQGSEATYESGFVIDKFPISRPNLTFSTLTVSNMSPEDSSIYLCSARAEGQFTEAFFGQGTRLTVV.

This clonotype was seen only a few times. The chain links TRBV2 to TRBJ1-1; D not certain. CDR1 is SNHLY and CDR2 is FYNNEI in the germline V gene. The CDR3 is made up of 13 amino acids. Between the trimmed V and J ends, which lost 4 bases and 4 bases, there was a span of 10 bases. CDR3 sequence (DNA): TGTGCCAGCAGTGGCCAGGTACGCACTGAAGCTTTCTTT. Translating gives CASSGQVRTEAFF. The entire variable domain, with the rest obtained from reference TRBV2 and TRBJ1-1, is as follows: EPEVTQTPSHQVTQMGQEVILRCVPISNHLYFYWYRQILGQKVEFLVSFYNNEISEKSEIFDDQFSVERPDGSNFTLKIRSTKLEDSAMYFCASSGQVRTEAFFGQGTRLTVV.

This clonotype was counted a few times. This sequence joins TRBV18 and TRBJ1-1; D is undetermined. CDR1 and CDR2 (germline): KGHSH, LQKENI. Between the trimmed V and J ends, which lost 3 bases and 7 bases, there was a span of 9 bases. The CDR3 has 12 amino acids. This chain's CDR3 is CASSPVDIEAFF. The CDR3 DNA follows: TGTGCCAGCTCACCGGTTGACATTGAAGCTTTCTTT. The entire variable domain, with the rest obtained from reference TRBV18 and TRBJ1-1, is as follows: NAGVMQNPRHLVRRRGQEARLRCSPMKGHSHVYWYRQLPEEGLKFMVYLQKENIIDESGMPKERFSAEFPKEGPSILRIQQVVRGDSAAYFCASSPVDIEAFFGQGTRLTVV.

This chain joins TRBV15 and TRBJ2-7; D possibly corresponds to TRBD1 (5 bases). V lost 0 bases, J lost 0 bases, and 9 bases lay in between. This CDR3 contains 15 residues. From germline, CDR1 is LNHNV and CDR2 YYDKDF (reference sequence). CDR3 loop: CATSRDSGFSYEQYF. DNA of the CDR3: TGTGCCACCAGCAGAGATTCAGGGTTCTCCTACGAGCAGTACTTC.

This clonotype has ten or more counts. As DNA, the CDR3 is TGTGCCACCCCGGACAGGGATCCTGAGCAGTTCTTC. This translates into CATPDRDPEQFF. This chain uses TRBV7-9 with TRBJ2-1; 8 bases agree with TRBD1. The germline CDR1 and CDR2 sequences are SEHNR and FQNEAQ (reference sequence). The CDR3 length is 12 residues. Trimming at V came to 10 bases and at J to 9 bases, leaving 8 bases not matched to a gene.

This clonotype has at least ten counts. This chain connects TRBV18 to TRBJ2-5; D might be TRBD1 (5 bases). This CDR3 has 14 residues. Germline V gene lookup returns CDR1 KGHSH and CDR2 LQKENI. Deletions cut 0 bases from V and 4 bases from J, with 9 bases between. Written as DNA, the CDR3 is TGTGCCAGCTCACCACCTGAAGGGGCAGAGACCCAGTACTTC. As protein: CASSPPEGAETQYF. The whole variable domain, remainder taken from reference TRBV18 and TRBJ2-5, is NAGVMQNPRHLVRRRGQEARLRCSPMKGHSHVYWYRQLPEEGLKFMVYLQKENIIDESGMPKERFSAEFPKEGPSILRIQQVVRGDSAAYFCASSPPEGAETQYFGPGTRLLVL.